A single sample is the source of the 10 T cell receptor beta chains below, sequenced in a study of cytotoxic CD8 clonotypes in ibrutinib-treated CLL. Profiling relied on immunoSEQ multiplex PCR, and the TCRdb table lists in-frame clones only, not all of them. The sample gives about 39,000 clones, around 67% of which show up once; about 7.4% is in the top ten. The source was PBMCs, collected at disease progression, from a patient treated with ibrutinib. The receptor source for this set is a human donor with chronic lymphocytic leukemia.

This chain joins TRBV9 and TRBJ1-1; 7 nucleotides match TRBD1. CDR1 and CDR2 (germline): SGDLS, YYNGEE. After removal of 1 base from V and 3 bases from J, the junction contained 3 bases not matched to a gene. This CDR3 contains 14 residues. The CDR3 protein is CASSVRQGDTEAFF. In DNA form, the CDR3 reads TGTGCCAGCAGCGTAAGACAGGGAGACACTGAAGCTTTCTTT.

The chain has TRBV6-1 and TRBJ1-4; 10 bases line up with TRBD1. The CDR3 is 15 amino acids. The ends lost 8 bases at V and 3 bases at J; junction bases unmatched: 6. CDR1 and CDR2 (germline): MNHNS, SASEGT. The CDR3 DNA is TGTGCCAGCGTCTGGACAGGGGGTTCTAATGAAAAACTGTTTTTT. This codes for CASVWTGGSNEKLFF.

In its sample, this clone was seen many times. This CDR3 reads CASSPDGDYGYTF. CDR3 DNA: TGTGCCAGCTCCCCCGACGGAGACTATGGCTACACCTTC. The chain couples TRBV18 to TRBJ1-2; D is unresolved. The CDR3 totals 13 residues. Trimming stripped 6 bases from V and 3 bases from J, with 11 bases between. In germline, CDR1 is KGHSH, CDR2 LQKENI.

The chain uses TRBV5-6 and TRBJ2-5; D call uncertain. The V end lost 4 bases, the J end lost 7 bases, and 8 bases lay between the germline ends. The CDR3 spans 11 residues. The germline V gene has CDR1 SGHDT and CDR2 YYEEEE. The CDR3 DNA reads as TGTGCCAGCAGCCGGTCCGGGACCCAGTACTTC. Amino acid sequence: CASSRSGTQYF. The whole variable domain, remainder taken from reference TRBV5-6 and TRBJ2-5, is DAGVTQSPTHLIKTRGQQVTLRCSPKSGHDTVSWYQQALGQGPQFIFQYYEEEERQRGNFPDRFSGHQFPNYSSELNVNALLLGDSALYLCASSRSGTQYFGPGTRLLVL.

This clone was seen just once. The V gene is TRBV7-2, the J gene TRBJ2-7; no reliable D call. The CDR3 is 11 amino acids. V dropped 5 bases and J dropped 4 bases, with 6 bases sitting between them. Per the germline V gene, CDR1 is SGHTA and CDR2 is FQGNSA. This CDR3 is CASSNSYEQYF. The CDR3 bases are TGTGCCAGCAGCAACTCTTACGAGCAGTACTTC.

V is TRBV7-3 and J is TRBJ2-5; D is unresolved. CDR1 is SGHTA, CDR2 FQGTGA, per germline. The CDR3 covers 13 residues. The V end lost 3 bases, the J end lost 5 bases, and 10 bases lay between the germline ends. CDR3: CASSFVREETQYF. CDR3 DNA: TGTGCCAGCAGCTTCGTCCGAGAGGAGACCCAGTACTTC.

This clone was seen a handful of times. The chain joins TRBV9 to TRBJ1-1; TRBD1 is a possible D gene (5 bases). Trimming left V 5 bases short and J 2 bases short, with 19 bases between. Germline CDR1 reads SGDLS; CDR2 reads YYNGEE. The CDR3 loop spans 16 amino acids. CDR3 DNA sequence: TGTGCCAGCAGAGCGGCGGGGAGTGGGGGAAACACTGAAGCTTTCTTT. Protein product: CASRAAGSGGNTEAFF.

The chain links TRBV7-9 to TRBJ2-1; TRBD2 matches 11 bases. Germline V gene data show CDR1 as SEHNR and CDR2 as FQNEAQ (reference sequence). Germline trimming cut 6 bases from V and 8 bases from J; bases unmatched to any gene: 3. This CDR3 is built from 13 residues. The CDR3 DNA reads as TGTGCCAGCAGTCTAGCGGGAGGCGATGAGCAGTTCTTC. Translated: CASSLAGGDEQFF.

In this sample, this clone turned up once. The V gene is TRBV19, the J gene TRBJ2-2, with 10 bases that match TRBD1. The V and J ends lost 6 bases and 5 bases, in that order; junction bases with no gene match: 6. CDR3 size: 15 residues. Germline V gives CDR1 LNHDA, CDR2 SQIVND (reference sequence). CDR3 residues: CASRTGGARTGELFF. CDR3 DNA sequence: TGTGCCAGTAGGACAGGGGGCGCGAGGACCGGGGAGCTGTTTTTT.

This clone was counted only a few times. J is TRBJ2-1 and V is TRBV5-5, with 11 bases lining up with TRBD2. The CDR3 runs to 15 residues. Unmatched junction bases numbered 6, after V lost 4 bases and J lost 6 bases. CDR1 SGHKS and CDR2 YYEKEE come from the germline V gene (reference sequence). The DNA for the CDR3 is TGTGCCAGCAGCCTACTAGCGGGAGTTTCCAATGAGCAGTTCTTC. It is translated as CASSLLAGVSNEQFF.